This T cell receptor beta chain comes out of a study of beta chain features in type 1 diabetes. Whole-study context: Cell yields, gender and age were comparable in patients and healthy donors.

V shed 4 bases and J 2 bases; nucleotides not matched to a gene: 4. Germline assignment: CDR1 SGHRS and CDR2 YFSETQ. CDR3 length: 14 residues. This clone was seen a handful of times. Expressed TCRB transcripts were sequenced because the isolated RNA had all been reverse transcribed beforehand. Profiled with immunoSEQ multiplex PCR; TCRdb holds only in-frame clones, not every one. This sample has fewer than 200,000 clones, with 10% to 15% found just once. This TCR was sampled from a woman between 18 and 29 years old in good health. Material: central memory CD4+ T cells from blood. The J gene is TRBJ2-3, the V gene TRBV5-1, with 7 bases fitting TRBD1. The CDR3 bases are TGCGCCAGCAGCCCTGGGACAGCCACAGATACGCAGTATTTT. Translating it yields CASSPGTATDTQYF.